This T cell receptor (beta chain) is from a study of shared clonotypes between healthy human individuals. At the level of the study: Each donor's CD8 memory used one plate, CD8 naive two, each CD4 subset three.

Positive CCR7 selection of CD45RO-negative cells yielded the naive CD8 cells, and terminally differentiated effector memory CD45RA+ cells were excluded. Findings and limits, study-wide: Rarefaction revealed incomplete sorted-subset sequencing despite large depth. Roughly 4.6% of naive CD4 clonotypes were common to a few donors.

The germline gives CDR1 MGHRA, CDR2 YSYEKL. The CDR3 spans 15 residues. Trimming cost V 0 bases and J 6 bases; bases outside gene matches: 6. A note on this clone: The target antigen is unknown.

For every subset, genomic DNA was evenly distributed across several immunoSEQ plates. Profiled with immunoSEQ multiplex PCR; TCRdb holds only in-frame clones, not every one. The sample records some 2 million clones, approximately 95% being singletons. The sequenced sample consisted of naive CD8+ T cells sorted from blood. The TCR originated in a man aged 18 to 30 in good health. The chain carries TRBV4-1 and TRBJ2-7; 9 bases map to TRBD1. The chain's CDR3 is CASSQDHTGGGEQYF. The CDR3 DNA reads as TGCGCCAGCAGCCAAGATCATACAGGGGGCGGCGAGCAGTACTTC.